This T cell receptor (beta chain) emerged from a study of regulatory T cells in long-lasting Graves disease. Findings and caveats of the study: The work looked only at peripheral blood and did not look at thyroid tissue. Persistent disease showed a preference for TRBV28, TRBJ1-2 and TRBJ2-5.

Specified time point: persistent/refractory GD, antithyroid drugs over 5 years with positive TRAb. Preparation of the TCR library used RNA extracted from PBMCs. This clonotype was found many times. Its matching antigen is unknown. Trimming removed 3 bases from V and 5 bases from J, with 10 bases in between. This CDR3 spans 12 amino acids. The germline V gene has CDR1 SQVTM and CDR2 ANQGSEA. Construction of TCR beta libraries relied on iRepertoire HTBI primers and on Arm-PCR targeting CDR3 regions. From the multiplex PCR reads, TCRdb called clonotypes with MiXCR, one entry per CDR3 protein. The data hold approximately 400,000 distinct CDR3 sequences, with about 20% observed a single time.

The V and J genes are TRBV29-1 and TRBJ2-5; D remains unclear. The TCR sequence derives from a female donor with Graves disease. The sequencing used peripheral blood mononuclear cells (PBMCs), collected when the disease was refractory, from a patient treated with antithyroid drugs. The CDR3 coding sequence is TGCAGCGTTGAGGTGTTGGGGGAGACCCAGTACTTC. Its translation is CSVEVLGETQYF.